These 8 T cell receptor beta chains were all obtained from the same sample, sequenced in a study of CD8+CD57+ T cells in acquired aplastic anemia. For sequencing, patients were chosen who had shown expansion of CD8+CD57+ cells by flow cytometry. Investigators profiled TCR beta VDJ and CDR3 from genomic DNA template. TCRdb called the reads again in MiXCR, with one record for every CDR3 protein. Here the sample spans hundreds of thousands of distinct CDR3 sequences, around 32% being singletons. Sequencing was carried out using sorted CD4+, CD8+, or CD8+CD57+ T cells (not recorded which) from PBMCs. The receptors were sampled from a human donor with aplastic anemia.

This clonotype appeared many times. Here the CDR3 DNA reads TGTGCCATGCCAGGGGCCTATGGGGGCTACACCTTC. Amino acids: CAMPGAYGGYTF. The genes are TRBV10-3 and TRBJ1-2, with D maybe TRBD1 (6 bases). Germline values: CDR1 ENHRY, CDR2 SYGVKD. This CDR3 has 12 residues. V was pared by 9 bases and J by 8 bases, with 16 bases between.

There are many counts of this clonotype. The chain is built from TRBV19 and TRBJ2-3, with 9 nucleotides matching TRBD1. CDR1 and CDR2 (germline): LNHDA, SQIVND (reference sequence). There are 16 residues in the CDR3. V lost 3 bases to trimming and J lost 1 base; unmatched junction nucleotides: 5. CDR3 sequence: CASSITGGRGTDTQYF. CDR3 DNA: TGTGCCAGTAGTATCACAGGGGGCAGGGGCACAGATACGCAGTATTTT.

This clonotype was observed a handful of times. V gene TRBV2 combines with J gene TRBJ2-2; either TRBD1 or TRBD2 may supply D (6 bases each). Germline CDR1 and CDR2: SNHLY and FYNNEI. This CDR3 is built from 17 residues. V lost 7 bases and J 6 bases, leaving 24 bases between the germline ends. CDR3 residues: CASTEFRGRAAAGELFF. The CDR3 DNA is TGTGCCAGCACCGAATTCCGGGGGCGCGCCGCTGCCGGGGAGCTGTTTTTT.

A remark on this clonotype: The junction departs from the called germline gene at one end, perhaps through a read error. This chain connects TRBV10-2 to TRBJ2-7; D uncertain. Germline loops: CDR1 WSHSY, CDR2 SAAADI. This CDR3 has 12 residues. CDR3 sequence: CASISREYEQHF. DNA for the CDR3: TGCGCCAGCATCAGCCGAGAATACGAGCAGCACTTC.

The chain couples TRBV2 to TRBJ2-5; no firm D call. V lost 6 bases and J lost 0, with 11 bases in between. Per the germline V gene, CDR1 is SNHLY and CDR2 is FYNNEI. This CDR3 contains 14 residues. Written as DNA, the CDR3 is TGTGCCAGCAGCGTAGGAACACACCAAGAGACCCAGTACTTC. Protein sequence: CASSVGTHQETQYF.

This clonotype was observed at least ten times. This sequence joins TRBV20-1 and TRBJ1-5; the match to TRBD1 covers 9 bases. The CDR3 has 16 residues. J lost 0 bases, V lost 3 bases, and 6 bases had no gene match. Germline CDR1 DFQATT, CDR2 SNEGSKA (reference sequence). CDR3 nucleotides: TGCAGTGCTAGGGGAACAGGGGGCCCTAGCAATCAGCCCCAGCATTTT. Residues: CSARGTGGPSNQPQHF.

The chain recombines TRBV7-8 with TRBJ2-1, with a weak D call TRBD2 (6 bases). Deletions cut 0 bases from V and 4 bases from J, with 10 bases between. CDR1 SGHVS and CDR2 FQNEAQ come from the germline V gene. CDR3 size: 15 residues. CDR3 sequence: CASSLAGGAYNEQFF. For the CDR3, the DNA is TGTGCCAGCAGCTTAGCCGGCGGGGCGTACAATGAGCAGTTCTTC.

This clonotype appeared a few times. The rearrangement joins TRBV20-1 to TRBJ2-1, with 7 bases fitting TRBD2. V was pared by 0 bases and J by 0 bases, with 5 bases of the junction left unmatched. There are 16 residues in the CDR3. CDR1 is DFQATT, CDR2 SNEGSKA, per germline (reference sequence). CDR3 loop: CSARDRGGSSYNEQFF. The CDR3 DNA reads TGCAGTGCTAGAGATCGGGGCGGGAGCTCCTACAATGAGCAGTTCTTC.